This T cell receptor beta chain was captured in a study of blood T cell repertoires in COVID-19. Study background: There were acute and convalescent COVID-19 samples, and they came from the United States, Italy and Spain.

Per the study methods: Researchers report that nucleated cell counts were estimated from reference gene primer amplification. Produced via immunoSEQ multiplex PCR; TCRdb's table is partial and in-frame only. V and J calls and clone size come straight from that table; D and trimming were deduced from the DNA. This sample has 450,000 or so clones, with about 90% found just once. Seattle researchers signed up patients amid active infection and tracked them longitudinally. This TCR derives from a man aged 18 to 35 with COVID-19, enrolled during active disease. Sequencing was performed on peripheral blood.

DNA of the CDR3: TGTGCCAGCAGCCCGGGACAGATGAACACTGAAGCTTTCTTT. It translates to CASSPGQMNTEAFF. The gene calls are TRBV7-3 and TRBJ1-1, with 7 bases fitting TRBD1. Germline CDR1 SGHTA, CDR2 FQGTGA. This CDR3 is built from 14 residues. The junction had 3 bases not matched to a gene; V was cut back by 5 bases and J by 0 bases.